The rows below give T cell receptor beta chains drawn from one sample of a study of cytomegalovirus exposure and HLA in healthy donors. Produced via immunoSEQ multiplex PCR; TCRdb's table is partial and in-frame only. The sample records over 150,000 clones, 65% to 75% being singletons. The sequenced sample consisted of PBMCs. All receptors come from a man between 25 and 39 years old in good health and CMV-seropositive. Both conserved end residues are trimmed from each CDR3. Expanded clones are given a class, and other clones once, few, many or no size at all.

>few|TRBJ2-7|TRBV30
AWSLCGGCEQY
>.|TRBJ2-1|TRBV7-9
AGGGERGNEQF
>.|TRBJ2-7|TRBV10-3
AISEARRDRREQY
>.|TRBJ1-5|TRBV18
ASSLGQANQPQH
>.|TRBJ2-3|TRBV9
ASSVGAGRTDTQY
>.|TRBJ2-2|TRBV4-2
ASSQEGHANTGELF
>.|TRBJ1-1|TRBV2
ASSGDRGWNTEAF
>few|TRBJ2-2|TRBV11-2
ASSSGQGNPTGELF
>.|TRBJ2-5|TRBV19
ASSIRQGRETQY
>.|TRBJ2-1|TRBV11-1
ASSDLGTMEQF
>once|TRBJ2-1|TRBV6-6
ATTGYDEQF
>few|TRBJ2-5|TRBV4-3
ASSQERSGRAFETQY
>few|TRBJ1-6|TRBV5-6
ASSFRQGDSPLH
>.|TRBJ2-1|TRBV27
ASSLDRPYNEQF
>.|TRBJ2-7|TRBV4-3
ASSPLQGAYEQY
>.|TRBJ1-1|TRBV11-2
ASSFPGAGTEAF
>few|TRBJ2-1|TRBV19
ASSSGQDSYNEQF
>.|TRBJ1-3|TRBV7-8
ASSLDITGNTIY
>once|TRBJ1-1|TRBV4-2
ASSQEGLTNTEAF
>.|TRBJ2-7|TRBV7-9
ASSLPPTGEPYEQY
>.|TRBJ1-5|TRBV28
ASAGGGQPQH
>.|TRBJ2-1|TRBV4-1
ASSQVAGGNSFGQF
>.|TRBJ1-2|TRBV11-2
ASSLVSNYGYT
>.|TRBJ2-5|TRBV6-1
ASSLSGTGVETQY
>.|TRBJ1-1|TRBV25-1
ASIKAF
>.|TRBJ2-7|TRBV7-9
ASRTSGSYEQY
>.|TRBJ2-5|TRBV5-8
ASSGRDRGGQETQY
>.|TRBJ2-6|TRBV11-3
ASSLPSLTVTGANVLT
>.|TRBJ1-3|TRBV13
ASSFDRPAGSYSGNTIY
>.|TRBJ2-2|TRBV28
ASSPQTAANTGELF
>few|TRBJ2-3|TRBV27
ASRRAGTSSTDTQY
>.|TRBJ2-7|TRBV28
ASTPDSLSYEQY
>.|TRBJ2-3|TRBV18
ASSQSSGSTDTQY
>few|TRBJ1-2|TRBV4-1
ASSQAPGQESYT
>.|TRBJ1-2|TRBV19
ASRKLGTANYGYT
>.|TRBJ1-5|TRBV12-1
ASSLDRGNQPQH
>few|TRBJ2-1|TRBV11-1
ASSPGLAGGAYNEQF
>.|TRBJ2-5|TRBV7-8
ASRDPGTGEPQY
>.|TRBJ2-2|TRBV9
ASSVLSGTGAGELF
>once|TRBJ2-4|TRBV5-1
ASRSGQPREVQY
>.|TRBJ2-2|TRBV15
ATSRDGEFTGELF
>.|TRBJ1-2|TRBV4-3
ASSQETGYGYT
>.|TRBJ1-3|TRBV7-7
ASSLGQGRNTIY
>.|TRBJ2-4|TRBV11-2
ASRDGVAKNIQY
>.|TRBJ2-1|TRBV9
ASGGNEQF
>.|TRBJ1-1|TRBV30
AWSSRSGGRREAF
>.|TRBJ2-1|TRBV15
ATSRDWLAGLSRGQF
>.|TRBJ1-2|TRBV7-2
ASSLAPTGINYGYT